This passage covers 10 T cell receptor beta chains from one sample sequenced in a study of spatial heterogeneity in lung cancer. Findings and limits, study-wide: Expanded intratumoral alpha and beta TCR counts tracked tumor mutation counts.

These receptors lack a known antigen. TCRdb processed the 5' RACE reads anew with MiXCR; each CDR3 protein has one entry. Of under 8,000 distinct CDR3 sequences listed, roughly 12% are singletons. Time point of the sample: sample taken at primary tumor resection. The source was lung tumor tissue, collected at surgery. The receptors were gathered from a male donor with early-stage non-small cell lung cancer.

By share, this clonotype counts as medium-sized. The size of this beta chain means little, since it is a stray read in a library made for alpha chains. The rearrangement uses TRBV6-1 and TRBJ1-2; 10 bases line up with TRBD1. CDR1 MNHNS and CDR2 SASEGT come from the germline V gene. J lost 4 bases, V lost 2 bases, and 7 bases had no gene match. CDR3 length equals 16 residues. The CDR3 spells CASSETGQGRIYGYTF. CDR3 DNA: TGTGCCAGCAGTGAAACGGGACAGGGGCGGATCTATGGCTACACCTTC.

Within the sample, this clonotype is medium-sized (0.01 to 0.1%). A library made for alpha chains picked up this beta chain off target, so its size means little. The chain uses TRBV4-3 and TRBJ2-5, with 7 bases that match TRBD1. CDR1 is LGHNA and CDR2 is YSLEER in the germline V gene. This CDR3 is built from 14 residues. The V gene end was trimmed by 4 bases and the J gene end by 2 bases; junction bases not matched to a gene: 4. The CDR3 DNA reads TGCGCCAGCAGCCGGGACAGACAACAAGAGACCCAGTACTTC. Amino acids: CASSRDRQQETQYF.

Comment on this clonotype: Little can be read into the size of this beta chain, an off-target read in a library designed for alpha chains. The rearrangement uses TRBV9 and TRBJ2-1; D is unclear. There are 13 residues in the CDR3. Trimming cost V 3 bases and J 7 bases, with 11 bases left between them. CDR1 and CDR2 (germline): SGDLS, YYNGEE. The CDR3 DNA reads as TGTGCCAGCAGCGCCACGATTGGGAATGAGCAGTTCTTC. Its translation is CASSATIGNEQFF. The full variable domain, with the rest looked up from reference TRBV9 and TRBJ2-1, is DSGVTQTPKHLITATGQRVTLRCSPRSGDLSVYWYQQSLDQGLQFLIQYYNGEERAKGNILERFSAQQFPDLHSELNLSSLELGDSALYFCASSATIGNEQFFGPGTRLTVL.

The sample holds many counts of this clonotype. Little can be read into the size of this beta chain, an off-target read in a library designed for alpha chains. The V call is TRBV10-1, the J call TRBJ2-2, with 7 bases fitting TRBD1. V trimming: 3 bases; J trimming: 5 bases; junction bases outside the gene matches: 3. The CDR3 runs to 14 residues. The V gene's germline CDR1 is WNHNN and CDR2 SYGVQD (reference sequence). The CDR3 is CASSEGGPTGELFF. CDR3 nucleotides: TGCGCCAGCAGTGAAGGGGGCCCAACCGGGGAGCTGTTTTTT.

Regarding this clonotype: Since it is a stray read in a library aimed at alpha chains, this beta chain has a size that is not meaningful. The V call is TRBV12-3 or TRBV12-4, the J call TRBJ2-5; TRBD2 matches at 9 bases. The CDR3 length is 13 residues. The V gene end was trimmed by 6 bases and the J gene end by 5 bases; junction bases not matched to a gene: 4. The CDR3 bases are TGTGCCAGCAGCAGGAGCGGGGGGGAGACCCAGTACTTC. Its translation is CASSRSGGETQYF.

This clonotype has a count of ten or more. Because this beta chain is a stray read in a library intended to capture alpha chains, its abundance should not be given much weight. V usage is TRBV12-3 or TRBV12-4 and J usage is TRBJ2-3; TRBD1 or TRBD2 may be the D gene (5 bases each). The CDR3 is 16 residues long. The V gene lost 5 bases and the J gene lost 5 bases, with 20 bases spanning the gap. CDR3 nucleotide sequence: TGTGCCAGCAGTCCCAGGGACGGATCCCCCGTAGATACGCAGTATTTT. Translating it yields CASSPRDGSPVDTQYF.

This clonotype appeared many times. This beta chain slipped into a library made for alpha chains as a stray read, so its size is not meaningful. This chain joins TRBV7-2 and TRBJ2-2; 10 bases fit TRBD2. Germline V lookup: CDR1 SGHTA, CDR2 FQGNSA. The V gene end was trimmed by 10 bases and the J gene end by 8 bases; junction bases not matched to a gene: 7. CDR3 length equals 13 residues. CDR3 loop: CATKSGRAGELFF. The DNA of the CDR3 is TGTGCCACCAAAAGCGGGAGGGCTGGGGAGCTGTTTTTT.

This clonotype was detected once. In a library made to pick up alpha chains, this beta chain is a stray read with a size that means little. V and J are TRBV29-1 and TRBJ2-1, with 8 bases lining up with TRBD2. The germline V gene has CDR1 SQVTM and CDR2 ANQGSEA. The CDR3 spans 14 residues. Trimming removed 2 bases from V and 3 bases from J; junction bases left unmatched: 3. The CDR3 spells CSVESGSDYNEQFF. The CDR3 coding sequence is TGCAGCGTTGAAAGCGGGAGTGACTACAATGAGCAGTTCTTC.

This clonotype was recorded at least ten times. This beta chain turned up in a library designed for alpha chains; as an off-target read, its abundance says little. This chain connects TRBV12-3 or TRBV12-4 to TRBJ2-2, with 10 bases identical to TRBD1. There are 18 residues in the CDR3. Trimming cost V 2 bases and J 7 bases; bases outside gene matches: 13. The CDR3 DNA reads as TGTGCCAGCAGTTTAACCGGGACAGGGGCCTCCGGGGGCGGGGAGCTGTTTTTT. Translated: CASSLTGTGASGGGELFF.

This clonotype has a count of ten or more. This beta chain was picked up by a library intended for alpha chains and is off target, so its count carries little meaning. V usage is TRBV5-6 and J usage is TRBJ2-5; tentatively, D is TRBD1 or TRBD2 (5 bases each). There are 15 residues in the CDR3. V lost 1 base and J 4 bases, leaving 14 bases between the germline ends. Germline V CDR1 and CDR2: SGHDT, YYEEEE. The CDR3 nucleotides are TGTGCCAGCAGCTTGTTTGGGACCCAGGGAGAGACCCAGTACTTC. Amino acids: CASSLFGTQGETQYF. The variable domain in full, completed from reference TRBV5-6 and TRBJ2-5, reads DAGVTQSPTHLIKTRGQQVTLRCSPKSGHDTVSWYQQALGQGPQFIFQYYEEEERQRGNFPDRFSGHQFPNYSSELNVNALLLGDSALYLCASSLFGTQGETQYFGPGTRLLVL.